This T cell receptor (beta chain) was sequenced during a study of PD-1 blockade in mismatch repair-deficient tumors. Study-wide context: Enrolled about 2012-2016, patients had progressing, pretreated mismatch repair-deficient cancers of 12 types. Notes on the study in general: After pembrolizumab, tumor-resident clones rose rapidly, then generally contracted before radiologic responses.

In regard to this clone: As yet, its antigen is unknown.

Mismatch repair deficiency was confirmed in all patients, by PCR or immunohistochemistry. Using immunoSEQ multiplex PCR, the repertoire was profiled, and TCRdb retains in-frame clones only, with some absent. The profile covers 76,000 or so clones, with 70% to 90% appearing a single time and approximately 5% taken by the ten largest. There are 19 residues in the CDR3. V usage is TRBV12-2 and J usage is TRBJ2-2; the table gives TRBD2 as D, unverified against the DNA. TRBV12-2 is described as a pseudogene. The sequencing used peripheral blood, collected 44 weeks after starting pembrolizumab. This TCR was sampled from an adult with mismatch repair-deficient cancer. CDR3 nucleotides: TGTGCAAGTCGCTTATCAAGGGACTCGACCGGGCCGCACACCGGGGAGCTGTTTTTT. It yields the protein CASRLSRDSTGPHTGELFF.